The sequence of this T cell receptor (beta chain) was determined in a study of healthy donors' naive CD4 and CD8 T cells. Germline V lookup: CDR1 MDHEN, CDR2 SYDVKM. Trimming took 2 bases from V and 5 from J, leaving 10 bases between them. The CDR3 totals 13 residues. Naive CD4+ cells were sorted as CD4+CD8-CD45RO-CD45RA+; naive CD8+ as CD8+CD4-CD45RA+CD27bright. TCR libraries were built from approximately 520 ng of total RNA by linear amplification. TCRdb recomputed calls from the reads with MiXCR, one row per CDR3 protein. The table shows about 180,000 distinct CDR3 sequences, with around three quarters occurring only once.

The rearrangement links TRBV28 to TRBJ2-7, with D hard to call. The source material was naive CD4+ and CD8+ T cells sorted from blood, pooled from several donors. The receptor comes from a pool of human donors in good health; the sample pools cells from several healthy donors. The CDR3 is CASSLLSRNEQYF. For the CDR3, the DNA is TGTGCCAGCAGTTTACTGAGTAGGAACGAGCAGTACTTC.